This T cell receptor beta chain was captured in a study of shared clonotypes between healthy human individuals. HIV-negative, healthy adults without recent acute infections or vaccinations were the donors. As originally analysed: Junction-only sequences without quality scores came from ImmunoSEQ, so filtering differed. Only in-frame clones appear in the TCRdb table, and some are missing; sequencing was by immunoSEQ multiplex PCR. The V and J calls and the clone size are those of that table, but D and trimming were determined from the DNA. The table includes under 1,900,000 clones, around 98.5% detected once. Findings and caveats of the study: Naive subsets tended to show greater estimated richness than memory subsets.

A remark on this clone: Its antigen is unknown.

This clonotype was sampled from a man under 40 in good health. Sequenced: naive CD4+ T cells sorted from blood. Subset here: CD45RA+ positively selected.

CDR3 sequence (DNA): TGTGCCAGTAGGAGACAGATTTACACCGGGGAGCTGTTTTTT. It encodes CASRRQIYTGELFF. V and J are TRBV19 and TRBJ2-2, with D possibly TRBD1 on 5 matching bases. Germline assignment: CDR1 LNHDA and CDR2 SQIVND (reference sequence). V shed 6 bases and J shed 3 bases, with 11 bases lying between them. This CDR3 has 14 amino acids.